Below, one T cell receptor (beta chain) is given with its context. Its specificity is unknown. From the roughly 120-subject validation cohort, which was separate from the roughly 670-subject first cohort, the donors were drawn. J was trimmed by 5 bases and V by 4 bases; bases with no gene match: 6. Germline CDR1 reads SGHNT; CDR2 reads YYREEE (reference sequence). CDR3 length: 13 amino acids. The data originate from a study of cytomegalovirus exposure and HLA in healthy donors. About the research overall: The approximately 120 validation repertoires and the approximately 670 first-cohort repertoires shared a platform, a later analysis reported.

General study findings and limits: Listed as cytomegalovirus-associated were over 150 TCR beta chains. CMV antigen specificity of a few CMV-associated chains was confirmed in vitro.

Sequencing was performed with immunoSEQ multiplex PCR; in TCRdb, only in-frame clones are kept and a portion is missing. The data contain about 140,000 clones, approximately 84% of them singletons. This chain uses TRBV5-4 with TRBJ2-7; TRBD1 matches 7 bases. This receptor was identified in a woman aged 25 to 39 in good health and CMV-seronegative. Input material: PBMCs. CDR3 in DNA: TGTGCCAGCAGCAGTACAGGGGTACACGAGCAGTACTTC. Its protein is CASSSTGVHEQYF.